The sequence of this T cell receptor (beta chain) was determined in a study of CD8+ T cells in alopecia areata. The overall study: Severity in treated patients was scored by percentage of scalp area affected.

Study-level points and caveats: On tofacitinib, scalp clonality and expanded CD8+ clones among top 100 fell significantly.

Extracted RNA was reverse transcribed, and the resulting cDNA served as sequencing template. Measured with immunoSEQ multiplex PCR; TCRdb has only the in-frame clones, and not every one. This sample has around 200,000 clones, with about 60% found just once. Treatment noted: oral pan-JAK inhibitor, 5-10 mg twice daily. Concerning this clone itself: Its target is not known.

Sequencing used CD8+ T cells sorted from blood, obtained at week 24, from a patient treated with tofacitinib. The TCR comes from a human donor with alopecia areata.

The CDR3 region has the DNA TGTGCCAGCAGCTTGGTGGTGGCCCGGGCAGGGGCTTCCTACGAGCAGTACTTC. Translating it yields CASSLVVARAGASYEQYF. The chain carries TRBV5-6 and TRBJ2-7; TRBD1 is a possible D gene (6 bases). Germline V gene sequence: CDR1 SGHDT, CDR2 YYEEEE. The CDR3 length is 18 residues. The V and J ends lost 0 bases and 1 base respectively, with 20 bases between them.